This TCR beta chain was documented in a study of beta chain features in type 1 diabetes. Background on the study: All samples combined gave 95 million to 130 million sorted cells for examination. Study-level findings and limits: TCRB CDR3s were moderately but significantly shorter in Type 1 diabetes patients in all four CD4+ subsets. Patients and controls would share equally any PCR tilt toward shorter templates. Insertions were fewer and deletions more numerous at VDJ junctions in type 1 diabetes patients. The naive, central memory and Treg TCRB repertoires of patients appeared to be more similar to one another than those of healthy donors.

About this clone itself: Its antigen is not identified.

Trimming at V came to 2 bases and at J to 2 bases, leaving 8 bases not matched to a gene. CDR3 size: 18 residues. The germline V gene encodes CDR1 SGHVS and CDR2 FQNEAQ. Reverse transcribing all isolated RNA meant expressed TCRB transcripts were sequenced. The protocol was immunoSEQ multiplex PCR, while the TCRdb copy is restricted to in-frame clones and leaves out a portion. The sample carries 630,000 or so clones, around an eighth recorded once. Sequencing input: naive CD4+ T cells from blood. This clonotype was sampled from a man younger than 30 with type 1 diabetes. The genes are TRBV7-8 and TRBJ2-3; TRBD2 agrees at 12 bases. CDR3 loop: CASSLRLAGGPLTDTQYF. The CDR3 DNA sequence: TGTGCCAGCAGCTTACGGCTAGCGGGGGGGCCTCTCACAGATACGCAGTATTTT.